The 31 T cell receptor beta chains below all came from one sample that was sequenced in a study of T-cell reconstitution after alpha-beta-depleted transplantation in children. It was with unique molecular identifiers that the TCRbeta library was prepared. TCRdb re-derived calls from the PCR reads in MiXCR, one entry per CDR3 protein. The sample has 210,000 or so distinct CDR3 sequences; under 13% are singletons. The sequencing used PBMCs, collected before TCRalphabeta/CD19-depleted stem cell transplant. These TCRs come from a child less than two years old with acute myeloid leukemia, due to receive a stem cell transplant.

This rearrangement joins TRBV4-2 to TRBJ2-7; maybe TRBD2 (5 bases). V shed 10 bases and J shed 2 bases, with 15 bases lying between them. Germline assignment: CDR1 LGHNA and CDR2 YNFKEQ. This CDR3 is 13 amino acids long. The chain's CDR3 is CAMGPGLAYEQYF. The CDR3 DNA follows: TGTGCCATGGGCCCTGGACTCGCCTACGAGCAGTACTTC.

Many counts were recorded for this clonotype. The gene calls are TRBV7-3 and TRBJ2-5; the D gene is possibly TRBD2 (6 bases). This CDR3 spans 13 amino acids. Germline CDR1 reads SGHTA; CDR2 reads FQGTGA. Trimming took 5 bases from V and 5 from J, leaving 12 bases between them. CDR3 amino acids: CASSPARGETQYF. The CDR3, as DNA: TGTGCCAGCAGCCCCGCCCGGGGGGAGACCCAGTACTTC.

This clonotype was observed at least ten times. The chain is built from TRBV7-2 and TRBJ2-7, with D tentatively TRBD2 (6 bases). The CDR3 runs to 14 residues. Germline V gene sequence: CDR1 SGHTA, CDR2 FQGNSA. The V gene lost 0 bases and the J gene lost 3 bases, with 9 bases spanning the gap. CDR3 sequence: CASSLAVEGYEQYF. The DNA for the CDR3 is TGTGCCAGCAGCTTAGCAGTGGAGGGCTACGAGCAGTACTTC. The complete variable domain, with remaining parts taken from reference TRBV7-2 and TRBJ2-7, reads GAGVSQSPSNKVTEKGKDVELRCDPISGHTALYWYRQSLGQGLEFLIYFQGNSAPDKSGLPSDRFSAERTGGSVSTLTIQRTQQEDSAVYLCASSLAVEGYEQYFGPGTRLTVT.

At least ten counts were recorded for this clonotype. J is TRBJ2-1 and V is TRBV20-1; D is undetermined. The CDR3 is 10 amino acids. CDR1 and CDR2 from the germline V gene are DFQATT and SNEGSKA (reference sequence). The V gene lost 6 bases and the J gene lost 8 bases, with 8 bases spanning the gap. The CDR3 spells CSALSYEQFF. Here the CDR3 DNA reads TGCAGTGCCCTATCTTATGAGCAGTTCTTC.

This clonotype occurred a few times. The chain uses TRBV12-5 and TRBJ2-7, with TRBD2 identical over 8 bases. The CDR3 sequence is 13 residues long. V trimming: 2 bases; J trimming: 3 bases; junction bases outside the gene matches: 0. Germline loops: CDR1 LGHNT, CDR2 FRNRAP. CDR3 residues: CASGLSGSYEQYF. Written as DNA, the CDR3 is TGTGCTAGTGGTTTGAGCGGGAGCTACGAGCAGTACTTC.

This chain joins TRBV3-1 and TRBJ2-3, with D hard to call. The V and J ends lost 4 bases and 0 bases respectively, with 8 bases between them. The CDR3 contains 14 residues. Germline CDR1 reads LGHDT; CDR2 reads YNNKEL (reference sequence). DNA for the CDR3: TGTGCCAGCAGCCCCCGTTCCAGCACAGATACGCAGTATTTT. Its translation: CASSPRSSTDTQYF.

This clonotype was counted only a few times. The J gene is TRBJ2-3, the V gene TRBV24-1; D call uncertain. Trimming left V 5 bases short and J 4 bases short, with 15 bases between. CDR3 length: 15 amino acids. Per the germline V gene, CDR1 is KGHDR and CDR2 is SFDVKD. The CDR3 coding sequence is TGTGCCACCAGTGCCCCCCTGGGGAAGCCAGATACGCAGTATTTT. Its protein is CATSAPLGKPDTQYF.

This clonotype came up many times. V gene TRBV5-1 combines with J gene TRBJ1-2, with 9 bases matching TRBD1. After removal of 3 bases from V and 8 bases from J, the junction contained 11 bases not matched to a gene. CDR1 SGHRS and CDR2 YFSETQ come from the germline V gene. This CDR3 region has 15 residues. The CDR3 nucleotides are TGCGCCAGCAGCTCCCCGGGACAGGGATCAGAAGGCTACACCTTC. It codes for CASSSPGQGSEGYTF.

This clonotype was seen at least ten times. This sequence joins TRBV12-3 or TRBV12-4 and TRBJ2-1; the D is unclear. V was clipped by 7 bases and J by 4 bases, with 8 bases between them. The CDR3 runs to 12 residues. The DNA for the CDR3 is TGTGCCAGCACTTCACCTTACAATGAGCAGTTCTTC. As protein: CASTSPYNEQFF.

The sample holds many counts of this clonotype. This sequence joins TRBV19 and TRBJ1-5; D is undetermined. The V gene lost 2 bases and the J gene lost 4 bases, with 12 bases spanning the gap. Per the germline V gene, CDR1 is LNHDA and CDR2 is SQIVND (reference sequence). The CDR3 is made up of 15 amino acids. The CDR3 here is CASSIKGGLNQPQHF. CDR3 coding DNA: TGTGCCAGTAGTATAAAAGGCGGATTGAATCAGCCCCAGCATTTT. Full variable domain (missing parts from reference TRBV19 and TRBJ1-5): DGGITQSPKYLFRKEGQNVTLSCEQNLNHDAMYWYRQDPGQGLRLIYYSQIVNDFQKGDIAEGYSVSREKKESFPLTVTSAQKNPTAFYLCASSIKGGLNQPQHFGDGTRLSIL.

This clonotype was observed at least ten times. The chain is built from TRBV9 and TRBJ1-5, with 9 bases that match TRBD1. After removal of 4 bases from V and 6 bases from J, the junction contained 5 bases not matched to a gene. The CDR3 extends over 14 amino acids. Germline lookup yields CDR1 SGDLS and CDR2 YYNGEE. The chain's CDR3 is CASSPGTGSQPQHF. Written as DNA, the CDR3 is TGTGCCAGCAGCCCAGGGACAGGGAGTCAGCCCCAGCATTTT. The full variable domain, its missing parts supplied by reference TRBV9 and TRBJ1-5, is DSGVTQTPKHLITATGQRVTLRCSPRSGDLSVYWYQQSLDQGLQFLIQYYNGEERAKGNILERFSAQQFPDLHSELNLSSLELGDSALYFCASSPGTGSQPQHFGDGTRLSIL.

This clonotype was counted only a few times. The gene calls are TRBV29-1 and TRBJ2-5, with 7 positions matching TRBD2. Germline assignment: CDR1 SQVTM and CDR2 ANQGSEA. The trim removed 6 bases at V and 2 bases at J, leaving 6 bases unmatched. This CDR3 region has 13 residues. Written as DNA, the CDR3 is TGCAGCGTGGGGGGGGGTCTTCAAGAGACCCAGTACTTC. It encodes CSVGGGLQETQYF.

This clonotype was seen many times. The chain recombines TRBV3-1 with TRBJ1-2, with TRBD1 matching 8 bases. The CDR3 is 14 amino acids. The germline gives CDR1 LGHDT, CDR2 YNNKEL (reference sequence). The trim removed 1 base at V and 8 bases at J, leaving 6 bases unmatched. The chain's CDR3 is CASSQVQGAQGYTF. Here the CDR3 DNA reads TGTGCCAGCAGCCAAGTGCAGGGGGCGCAAGGCTACACCTTC.

This clonotype has at least ten counts. The chain couples TRBV20-1 to TRBJ1-1; 9 positions match TRBD1. This CDR3 is built from 14 residues. With V trimmed by 6 bases and J by 4 bases, 9 bases remained unmatched. Germline V lookup: CDR1 DFQATT, CDR2 SNEGSKA (reference sequence). The CDR3 DNA is TGCAGTGCCCCGGGACAGGGTTCGGGCACTGAAGCTTTCTTT. Its translation is CSAPGQGSGTEAFF.

At least ten counts were recorded for this clonotype. J is TRBJ2-7 and V is TRBV2; D not resolved. Germline CDR1 and CDR2: SNHLY and FYNNEI. The CDR3 consists of 12 residues. V was cut by 3 bases and J by 4 bases, with 7 bases left in between. CDR3 nucleotides: TGTGCCAGCAGTGACGGGCTGTACGAGCAGTACTTC. Amino acid sequence: CASSDGLYEQYF.

There are many counts of this clonotype. The CDR3 region is CSAPQADLSYNEQFF. The CDR3 region has the DNA TGCAGTGCCCCCCAAGCGGACCTCTCCTACAATGAGCAGTTCTTC. This chain links TRBV20-1 with TRBJ2-1, with TRBD2 as a possible D gene (5 bases). CDR1 is DFQATT, CDR2 SNEGSKA, per germline (reference sequence). With 6 bases removed from V and 0 bases from J, the gap between germline ends came to 15 bases. This CDR3 region has 15 residues.

This clonotype has ten or more counts. V and J are TRBV7-9 and TRBJ2-1; 7 bases agree with TRBD1. The CDR3 has 15 residues. The germline gives CDR1 SEHNR, CDR2 FQNEAQ (reference sequence). The V gene end was trimmed by 3 bases and the J gene end by 7 bases; junction bases not matched to a gene: 9. The CDR3: CASSFKGATKNEQFF. Here the CDR3 DNA reads TGTGCCAGCAGCTTCAAGGGGGCGACCAAAAATGAGCAGTTCTTC.

This clonotype appeared many times. The V call is TRBV5-1, the J call TRBJ2-3; D gene unclear. Trimming took 4 bases from V and 0 from J, leaving 12 bases between them. This CDR3 spans 15 amino acids. Germline V gene data show CDR1 as SGHRS and CDR2 as YFSETQ. This CDR3 reads CASSKRTPSTDTQYF. The CDR3 DNA is TGCGCCAGCAGCAAACGAACCCCTAGCACAGATACGCAGTATTTT.

Here the CDR3 reads CASSLGGGGIYNEQFF. For the CDR3, the DNA is TGTGCCAGCAGCTTGGGTGGCGGGGGAATCTACAATGAGCAGTTCTTC. The chain links TRBV5-4 to TRBJ2-1; 7 nucleotides agree with TRBD2. CDR1 is SGHNT, CDR2 YYREEE, per germline (reference sequence). The V and J ends lost 0 bases and 3 bases, in that order; junction bases with no gene match: 6. This CDR3 contains 16 residues. Complete variable domain (other parts from reference TRBV5-4 and TRBJ2-1): ETGVTQSPTHLIKTRGQQVTLRCSSQSGHNTVSWYQQALGQGPQFIFQYYREEENGRGNFPPRFSGLQFPNYSSELNVNALELDDSALYLCASSLGGGGIYNEQFFGPGTRLTVL.

The CDR3 DNA sequence: TGCAGTGCTAGAGATTCGGAGGATCAAACTTGGCTGTTCTTC. Amino acids: CSARDSEDQTWLFF. The V gene is TRBV20-1, the J gene TRBJ2-1; TRBD2 might be the D (5 bases). This CDR3 spans 14 amino acids. The ends were cut back, 0 bases at V and 15 bases at J, with 21 bases in the middle. CDR1 is DFQATT and CDR2 is SNEGSKA in the germline V gene (reference sequence).

As concerns this clonotype: This may be a read error: a much more frequent sequence differs by one nucleotide. The chain combines TRBV10-1 with TRBJ2-1; D could derive from TRBD1 or TRBD2 (5 bases each). CDR3 size: 16 residues. From germline, CDR1 is WNHNN and CDR2 SYGVQD (reference sequence). The CDR3 spells CASSEGTPSSYNEQLF. CDR3 in DNA: TGCGCCAGCAGTGAGGGGACCCCTAGCTCCTACAATGAGCAGCTCTTC.

This clonotype has ten or more counts. V usage is TRBV20-1 and J usage is TRBJ2-7, with 9 bases that match TRBD2. After removal of 6 bases from V and 4 bases from J, the junction contained 4 bases not matched to a gene. There are 12 residues in the CDR3. In germline, CDR1 is DFQATT, CDR2 SNEGSKA (reference sequence). The DNA for the CDR3 is TGCAGTGCCGTTAGCGGGGGATACGAGCAGTACTTC. It is translated as CSAVSGGYEQYF.

This clonotype was recorded at least ten times. V usage is TRBV20-1 and J usage is TRBJ2-7; 11 bases are shared with TRBD2. The V and J ends lost 2 bases and 5 bases, in that order; junction bases with no gene match: 8. This CDR3 is 15 amino acids long. The V gene's germline CDR1 is DFQATT and CDR2 SNEGSKA (reference sequence). CDR3 sequence: CSARFSGRAGDEQYF. In DNA form, the CDR3 reads TGCAGTGCTAGATTTAGCGGGAGGGCCGGAGACGAGCAGTACTTC.

Only a few counts were recorded for this clonotype. The chain is built from TRBV29-1 and TRBJ2-7; perhaps TRBD1 as D (6 bases). The germline V gene has CDR1 SQVTM and CDR2 ANQGSEA. V lost 1 base and J lost 6, with 10 bases in between. CDR3 size: 12 residues. The CDR3 sequence is CSVEGQEPEQYF. CDR3 DNA: TGCAGCGTTGAAGGACAGGAACCCGAGCAGTACTTC.

This clonotype was detected many times. The rearrangement joins TRBV2 to TRBJ2-2, with TRBD1 identical over 7 bases. The V segment lost 7 bases and the J segment 7 bases; nucleotides outside the gene matches: 9. Germline V gene lookup returns CDR1 SNHLY and CDR2 FYNNEI. This CDR3 is built from 14 residues. DNA for the CDR3: TGTGCCAGCACCCCCGACAGGGCAAGCGGGGAGCTGTTTTTT. Amino acid sequence: CASTPDRASGELFF.

This clonotype showed up many times. The gene calls are TRBV20-1 and TRBJ1-1, with unresolved D. The CDR3 contains 13 residues. Trimming pared 3 bases from V and 4 bases from J, leaving 12 bases between. Germline assignment: CDR1 DFQATT and CDR2 SNEGSKA (reference sequence). The CDR3: CSARSGKGTEAFF. For the CDR3, the DNA is TGCAGTGCTAGGTCCGGGAAGGGCACTGAAGCTTTCTTT.

Details on this clonotype: A much larger clone lies a single base off, so this may be a read error. The chain uses TRBV5-1 and TRBJ2-7; the D is unclear. CDR1 SGHRS and CDR2 YFSETQ come from the germline V gene. V was clipped by 6 bases and J by 2 bases, with 12 bases between them. The CDR3 is 13 amino acids. CDR3 sequence reads: CASIFGETYEQYF. CDR3 nucleotide sequence: TGCGCCAGCATCTTTGGGGAAACCTACGAGCAGTACTTC.

This clonotype was observed at least ten times. The J gene is TRBJ2-5, the V gene TRBV4-2; 7 bases map to TRBD1. Germline values: CDR1 LGHNA, CDR2 YNFKEQ. V lost 5 bases, J lost 3 bases, and 6 bases stayed unmatched. The CDR3 extends over 14 amino acids. The CDR3 DNA follows: TGTGCCAGCAGCAAAAGTCAGGGGGAAGAGACCCAGTACTTC. It codes for CASSKSQGEETQYF.

This clonotype was seen ten or more times. The genes are TRBV6-5 and TRBJ2-2, with TRBD1 identical over 9 bases. V dropped 6 bases and J dropped 4; count of bases not matched to a gene: 6. The CDR3 runs to 15 residues. Looked up from germline, CDR1 is MNHEY and CDR2 is SVGAGI. The CDR3 loop is CASRPGTGSTGELFF. The DNA for the CDR3 is TGTGCCAGCAGACCCGGGACAGGGAGCACCGGGGAGCTGTTTTTT.

This clonotype ranks as medium-sized. The V and J genes are TRBV27 and TRBJ2-7, with TRBD2 as a possible D gene (5 bases). The CDR3 loop spans 13 amino acids. Per the germline V gene, CDR1 is MNHEY and CDR2 is SMNVEV (reference sequence). V was cut by 3 bases and J by 0 bases, with 6 bases left in between. CDR3 sequence (DNA): TGTGCCAGCAGTTTTCGGGGCTCCTACGAGCAGTACTTC. This translates into CASSFRGSYEQYF.

This chain joins TRBV5-1 and TRBJ2-7; D is unclear. Looked up from germline, CDR1 is SGHRS and CDR2 is YFSETQ. The CDR3 is made up of 14 amino acids. V was shortened by 1 base and J by 6 bases, with 14 bases between the two germline ends. Written as DNA, the CDR3 is TGCGCCAGCAGCTTGCGCAACGCTGGCGGCGAGCAGTACTTC. Its protein product is CASSLRNAGGEQYF.